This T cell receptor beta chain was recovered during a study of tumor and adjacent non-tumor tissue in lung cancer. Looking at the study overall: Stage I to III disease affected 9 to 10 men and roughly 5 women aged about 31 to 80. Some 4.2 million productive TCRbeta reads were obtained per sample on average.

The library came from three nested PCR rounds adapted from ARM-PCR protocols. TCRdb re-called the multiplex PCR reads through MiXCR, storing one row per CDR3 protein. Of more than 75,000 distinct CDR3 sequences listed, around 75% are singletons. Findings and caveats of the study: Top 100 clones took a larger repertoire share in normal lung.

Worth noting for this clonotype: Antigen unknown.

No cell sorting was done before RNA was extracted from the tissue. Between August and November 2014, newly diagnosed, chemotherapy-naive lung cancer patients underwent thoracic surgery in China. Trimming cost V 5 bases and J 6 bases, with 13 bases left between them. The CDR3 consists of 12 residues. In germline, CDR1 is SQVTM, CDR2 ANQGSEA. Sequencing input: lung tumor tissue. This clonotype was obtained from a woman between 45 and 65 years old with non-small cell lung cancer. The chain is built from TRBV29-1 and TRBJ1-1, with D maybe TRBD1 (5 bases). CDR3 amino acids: CSVLRGEAEAFF. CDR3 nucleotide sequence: TGCAGCGTTTTAAGGGGAGAGGCTGAAGCTTTCTTT.